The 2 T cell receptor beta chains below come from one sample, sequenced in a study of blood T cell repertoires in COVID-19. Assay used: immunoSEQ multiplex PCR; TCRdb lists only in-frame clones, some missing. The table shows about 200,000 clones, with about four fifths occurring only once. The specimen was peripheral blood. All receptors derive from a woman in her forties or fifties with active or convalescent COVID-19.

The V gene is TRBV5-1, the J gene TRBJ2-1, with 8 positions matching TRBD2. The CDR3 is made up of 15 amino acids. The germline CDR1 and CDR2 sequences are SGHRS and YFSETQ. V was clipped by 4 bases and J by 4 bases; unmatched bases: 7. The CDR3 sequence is CASSEVAGGYNEQFF. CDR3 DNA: TGCGCCAGCAGCGAGGTGGCGGGGGGTTACAATGAGCAGTTCTTC.

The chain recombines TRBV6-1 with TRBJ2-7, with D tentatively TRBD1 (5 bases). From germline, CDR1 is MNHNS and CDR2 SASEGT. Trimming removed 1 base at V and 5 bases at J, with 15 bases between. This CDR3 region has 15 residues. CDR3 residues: CASSEGPGYNHEQYF. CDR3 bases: TGTGCCAGCAGTGAAGGGCCAGGGTATAACCACGAGCAGTACTTC.